This T cell receptor (beta chain) derives from a study of cytomegalovirus exposure and HLA in healthy donors (dated by TCRdb to about 2017). Broadly, across the study: An earlier analysis of under 600 of the donors reported 250 to 350 Gb of sequence data and 100 million to 140 million unique TCR beta sequences from some 180 million T cells. The T cell repertoires of around 730 subjects were profiled by immunosequencing and related to cytomegalovirus serostatus. Donor age, sex, ethnicity and CMV serostatus were collected together with the repertoire data. In a later analysis, previously published TCR beta repertoires from 600 to 850 donors were re-analyzed and high-resolution HLA genotyping was added so that TCR occurrence patterns could be studied. About 330 gigabases of sequencing data and roughly 81 million unique TCR sequences made up an early release that covered approximately 650 HLA-typed donors. Across about 370 genotyped donors of the cohort, an average of about 200,000 unique TCR beta nucleotide sequences per donor were sequenced, and approximately 19% of those sequences were non-productive. HLA typing included class I and class II loci at four-digit resolution. Among the approximately 420 genotyped donors, about 83% belonged to the genetic ancestry cluster associated with self-reported Caucasian donors. In a later genetic analysis, genome-wide SNP genotypes for about 60% of the 666 donors were used, and that subset was treated as a discovery cohort. To predict cytomegalovirus infection status, the study combined high-throughput TCR immunosequencing, statistical association of individual TCRs with disease status, and machine learning. Five DR-DQ haplotypes were handled as single units for association and clustering because linkage in the cohort was strong. Besides the first cohort of roughly 660 subjects, a separate validation cohort made up of 120 different subjects was used. Every discovery cohort repertoire had been produced on one sequencing platform. Typing coverage varied by locus: 629-630 donors for A, B, C, DRB1 and DQB1; more than 500 for DQA1; around 610 for DPA1; 400 to 480 for DPB1. An earlier analysis of 500 to 650 of the donors applied high-throughput TCR beta sequencing to assess whether each TCR beta V gene segment acted as functional or pseudogenic. The aim of the study was to test whether cataloging public T cell receptors could identify signatures of past pathogen exposure. Rather than using new phenotypic data, the later analysis identified candidate immune exposures from TCR beta sequences and from how often those sequences occurred across donors. Results the study describes overall, beyond this receptor: At a false discovery rate of 0.05, a later analysis linked 15,000 to 20,000 TCR beta sequences to specific HLA alleles. According to a later analysis, TCR association rates differed among HLA loci, with DRB1 alleles showing the most associated TCRs and HLA-C alleles showing the fewest. This cohort had only TCR beta chains sequenced, and the lack of alpha or paired-chain data limited which features could be detected. A group of highly shared sequence variants was considered likely to be a technical artifact of the sequencing pipeline. It was suggested by the authors that the approach could potentially be generalized to other disease states and immunological phenotypes. Across donors, most TCR sequences were observed very rarely, whereas some public TCRs were present in many individuals. In vitro tests confirmed that a few of the cytomegalovirus-associated TCR beta chains recognize cytomegalovirus antigens. A further reported finding was that TCR beta sequences accurately predicted the HLA-A and HLA-B alleles for most subjects in the first cohort. V-gene and J-gene trimming of TCR beta chains was associated with a missense DCLRE1C variant in a later genetic analysis, and the association was replicated in an independent cohort. Roughly uniform sequencing depth across donors was assumed in presence/absence analyses, although this assumption may not hold. Several of the top co-occurrence clusters appeared to be linked to parvovirus B19, influenza, CMV and Epstein-Barr virus, according to a later analysis. About 15 rarely observed V segments, including chromosome 9 orphons, were excluded from the earlier analysis of a few hundred of the donors because counts were too low. Linkage disequilibrium might explain the correlated functional status among segregating V segments, but an unknown experimental factor could not be ruled out. A later analysis found that HLA-associated TCR beta chains were more clonally expanded and had lower generation probabilities than equally common non-associated chains. The only immune exposure information available for the cohort was CMV serostatus. Because some donors lacked HLA typing at each locus, the association tests relied only on the typed subset. The 87-base-pair reads could not distinguish some IMGT-functional V segments, including TRBV6-2 and TRBV6-3, so those segments were excluded. When HLA alleles, especially DR and DQ, strongly co-occurred, TCR associations were difficult to assign to individual alleles. In an earlier analysis of some 640 of the donors, most TCR beta V segments were observed in productive rearrangements about 87% or about 30% of the time, broadly matching IMGT annotations. In a later genetic analysis, fewer N-insertions in productive TCRs were reported among donors in an Asian-associated ancestry cluster than the approximately 710-donor mean. The classifier was reported to diagnose cytomegalovirus status with high specificity and sensitivity in both the original and validation cohorts. In a later analysis, most CMV-associated TCR beta chains were found to appear HLA-restricted, with HLA associations seemingly driven largely by CMV exposure. The study listed approximately 150 TCR beta chains as associated with cytomegalovirus.

Comments on this clone: The target of this receptor is not known. No clone much larger than this one lies a single base away; base qualities are absent.

Looking up the germline V gene yields CDR1 MNHEY and CDR2 SVGAGI. The germline V end is reduced by 6 bases and the J end by 9 bases; junction bases left unmatched: 11. The CDR3 has 14 amino acids, counting the end cysteine and phenylalanine. This entry keeps only the CDR3 DNA: 42 bases, framed from base 1. Libraries were prepared through the immunoSEQ multiplex PCR assay. The multiplex PCR relied on a mix of 60 forward primers for TCR Vbeta segments and 13 reverse primers for TCR Jbeta segments. The CDR3 region of rearranged TCR beta genes was amplified from genomic DNA with a multiplex PCR assay. Amplified TCR beta libraries were sequenced as 87-base-pair reads on the Illumina HiSeq System. In the original analysis: Across the 670 or so repertoires, a later analysis counted some 81 million unique TCR beta chains, around 11 million of which were shared by at least two donors. Raw reads were error-corrected and collapsed into unique sequences with a nearest-neighbor algorithm that merged closely related sequences to remove PCR and sequencing errors. CDR3 sequences were aligned to IMGT reference sequences to assign V, D and J gene segments. For a sequence to be retained, at least a six-nucleotide match to both a V gene segment and a J gene segment was required. Rearrangements were called productive when the CDR3 lacked stop codons and stayed in frame with V and J; all others were non-productive. CDR3 was defined by IMGT convention, running from the second conserved V-encoded cysteine to the conserved J-encoded phenylalanine. The earlier analysis of about 590 of the donors excluded sequences that lacked an unambiguous match to a single V gene segment. An earlier analysis of fewer than 750 of the donors called V segments functional above 56.7% productive rearrangements and segregating when the between-donor standard deviation exceeded 5%. A statistical classification framework was built for diagnosing cytomegalovirus status from the catalog of TCR beta chain sequences. In a later analysis, V and J genes were assigned by comparing TCR nucleotide sequences against IMGT/GENE-DB human TR gene sequences. Using the TCRdist pipeline, a later analysis assigned CDR3 sequences along with most-parsimonious VDJ recombination scenarios. In a later analysis, each TCR beta chain was defined by its CDR3 amino acid sequence together with its V-gene family, and reads without a unique V-gene family were excluded. A later analysis removed 600 or so highly shared, low-generation-probability nucleotide sequences to deal with suspected cross-contamination and a sequencing artifact. A later analysis calculated a clonal expansion index for each public chain from normalized within-repertoire ranks of inferred template counts. In a later analysis, generation probabilities were computed with a VDJ recombination model fitted to out-of-frame rearrangements, and the resulting probabilities were checked against IGoR. A later analysis scored TCR-TCR, TCR-HLA and TCR-CMV co-occurrence with hypergeometric tests, applying a repertoire-size bias correction to TCR pairs. A later analysis estimated false discovery rates by permuting HLA or CMV assignments 20 times. In a later analysis, co-occurring TCRs were grouped with DBSCAN, and TCRdist sequence similarity was added when clustering was performed within HLA-allele-positive subsets. Repertoires with fewer than 30,000 or more than 120,000 public chains were left out of co-occurrence clustering, as were a handful of repertoires with anomalous nucleotide sharing. Sourced from immuneACCESS, this table was stored by TCRdb with only in-frame sequences that have V and J called. A share of the clones is absent; for the studies checked, an unresolved V gene accounts for under half, and the remainder has no known explanation. The V and J calls and clone size were taken over from that table, and D and trimming were inferred from the DNA. Here the sample has about 170,000 clones; 70% to 90% occur a single time. Under 5% of the sample lies in the top ten.

In total, 666 healthy bone marrow donors made up the cohort. Cohort members were all nominally healthy when sampled, although unrecorded immune exposures were likely present. The donor tested CMV seropositive and was one of the 289 seropositive cohort members. Every donor gave a peripheral blood sample, and the peripheral blood mononuclear cells from that sample were used for TCR beta sequencing. Genomic DNA was extracted from the blood cell samples with the Qiagen DNeasy Blood Extraction Kit. This chain joins TRBV6-5 to TRBJ2-1, and 7 junction bases match TRBD1. This receptor was obtained from a girl between 5 and 17 years old in good health and CMV-seropositive. Specimen: PBMCs. The CDR3 protein: CASSRDSPVSEQFF. The nucleotide sequence reads as follows: TGTGCCAGCAGCCGGGACAGCCCCGTAAGTGAGCAGTTCTTC.